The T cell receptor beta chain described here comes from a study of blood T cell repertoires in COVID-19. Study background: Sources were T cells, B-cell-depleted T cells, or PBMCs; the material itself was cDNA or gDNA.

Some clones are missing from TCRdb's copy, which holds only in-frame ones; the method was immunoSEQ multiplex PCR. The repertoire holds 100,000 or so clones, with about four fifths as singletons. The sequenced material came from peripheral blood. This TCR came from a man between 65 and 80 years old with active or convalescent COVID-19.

The CDR3 bases are TGTGCCAGCAGCCCTCCGGACAGGCATGGCTACACCTTC. Translation: CASSPPDRHGYTF. This chain links TRBV27 with TRBJ1-2, with TRBD1 matching over 7 bases. The CDR3 contains 13 residues. Germline assignment: CDR1 MNHEY and CDR2 SMNVEV (reference sequence). Trimming took 6 bases from V and 6 from J; bases not matched to a gene: 7.